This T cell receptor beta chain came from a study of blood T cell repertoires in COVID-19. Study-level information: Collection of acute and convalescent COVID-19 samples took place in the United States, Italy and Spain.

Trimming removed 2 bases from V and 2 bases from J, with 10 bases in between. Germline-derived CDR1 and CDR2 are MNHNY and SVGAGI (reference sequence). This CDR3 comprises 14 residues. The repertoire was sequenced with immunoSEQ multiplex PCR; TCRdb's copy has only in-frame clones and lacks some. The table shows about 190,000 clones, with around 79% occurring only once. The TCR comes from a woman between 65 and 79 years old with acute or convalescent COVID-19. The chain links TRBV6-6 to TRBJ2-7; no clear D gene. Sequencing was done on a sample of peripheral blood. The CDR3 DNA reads TGTGCCAGCAGTTACGGCAGTTCCGCCTACGAGCAGTACTTC. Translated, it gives CASSYGSSAYEQYF.